This T cell receptor (beta chain) was captured by sequencing in a study of blood T cells in healthy people across ages. Study-wide results and caveats: In the absence of known donor CMV status, changes in expanded clonotypes were possibly confounded.

Alongside a J-beta primer mix, a sample-barcoded 5' primer served in a second PCR lasting about 6 to 12 cycles. TCRdb recomputed calls from the 5' RACE reads with MiXCR, one row per CDR3 protein. Of some 1.6 million distinct CDR3 sequences listed, 34% are singletons. Concerning this clonotype itself: The target antigen is unknown.

Germline CDR1 reads PRHDT; CDR2 reads FYEKMQ (reference sequence). The CDR3 is 13 amino acids. The V and J ends lost 8 bases and 4 bases respectively, with 14 bases between them. Sequencing was carried out using blood. This TCR derives from a woman under 40 in good health. The chain is built from TRBV13 and TRBJ2-5; weak D call: TRBD2 (5 bases). The CDR3 sequence is CASLRSGGETQYF. Here the CDR3 DNA reads TGTGCCAGCCTCCGAAGTGGAGGAGAGACCCAGTACTTC. Full variable domain (missing parts from reference TRBV13 and TRBJ2-5): AAGVIQSPRHLIKEKRETATLKCYPIPRHDTVYWYQQGPGQDPQFLISFYEKMQSDKGSIPDRFSAQQFSDYHSELNMSSLELGDSALYFCASLRSGGETQYFGPGTRLLVL.